A selection of T cell receptor beta chains follows, all from one sample in a study of blood T cell repertoires in COVID-19. Some clones are missing from TCRdb's copy, which holds only in-frame ones; the method was immunoSEQ multiplex PCR. This table holds fewer than 700,000 clones, 85% to 90% found once. The sample consisted of peripheral blood. Receptors were obtained from a woman in her 50s with COVID-19, enrolled during active disease. Each CDR3 is given with its conserved first and last residue. D genes are given only for firm matches. A clone size is listed for some rows: how often the clone was seen (once, few, many), or a class if it is expanded.

15 TRBJ1-6 TRBD1 TRBV7-8 . CASSLEGAGNSPLHF TGTGCCAGCAGCTTAGAGGGGGCTGGGAATTCACCCCTCCACTTT
18 TRBJ1-5 . TRBV27 . CASSQTVPTRYSNQPQHF TGTGCCAGCAGTCAAACAGTACCCACCAGATATAGCAATCAGCCCCAGCATTTT
13 TRBJ2-3 . TRBV11-1 . CASSLRLTDTQYF TGTGCCAGCAGCTTACGGTTAACAGATACGCAGTATTTT
12 TRBJ2-1 TRBD2 TRBV29-1 . CSVALAVHEQFF TGCAGCGTTGCACTAGCGGTCCATGAGCAGTTCTTC
19 TRBJ2-1 . TRBV14 . CASSQLRGRGTFSYNEQFF TGTGCCAGCAGCCAACTTAGAGGGAGGGGGACCTTCTCCTACAATGAGCAGTTCTTC
15 TRBJ1-2 . TRBV13 . CASSLSGGPNYGYTF TGTGCCAGCAGCTTAAGCGGAGGGCCTAACTATGGCTACACCTTC
17 TRBJ2-3 TRBD2 TRBV3-1/TRBV3-2 . CASSQDLAGGTTDTQYF TGTGCCAGCAGCCAAGATTTGGCGGGGGGCACCACAGATACGCAGTATTTT
13 TRBJ2-4 TRBD1 TRBV5-5 . CASSQTGLDIQYF TGTGCCAGCAGCCAGACAGGGTTGGACATTCAGTACTTC
11 TRBJ2-7 . TRBV12-3/TRBV12-4 . CASRGALEQYF TGTGCCAGCAGGGGGGCTCTGGAGCAGTACTTC
16 TRBJ1-2 . TRBV5-1 many CASSLEAGPQRYGYTF TGCGCCAGCAGCTTGGAGGCAGGCCCCCAACGCTATGGCTACACCTTC
16 TRBJ1-1 TRBD1 TRBV6-6 . CASSAAYRGKDTEAFF TGTGCCAGCAGTGCGGCTTACAGGGGGAAGGACACTGAAGCTTTCTTT
12 TRBJ1-2 TRBD1 TRBV24-1 . CATWDRRHGYTF TGTGCCACATGGGACAGGAGGCATGGCTACACCTTC
15 TRBJ1-1 TRBD1 TRBV5-6 . CASSLRGQGGPEAFF TGTGCCAGCAGCTTGCGTGGACAGGGGGGCCCTGAAGCTTTCTTT
16 TRBJ1-4 . TRBV5-4 . CASSPGRQGPWEKLFF TGTGCCAGCAGCCCGGGCAGGCAGGGGCCTTGGGAAAAACTGTTTTTT
13 TRBJ1-2 TRBD1 TRBV5-1 . CASSLEGGLGRTF TGCGCCAGCAGCTTGGAAGGGGGCTTAGGTCGAACCTTC
12 TRBJ2-7 . TRBV6-2/TRBV6-3 . CASSPGVPEQYF TGTGCCAGCAGTCCCGGTGTCCCCGAGCAGTACTTC
14 TRBJ2-5 TRBD2 TRBV9 few CASSVSGGQETQYF TGTGCCAGCAGCGTATCGGGGGGGCAAGAGACCCAGTACTTC
12 TRBJ2-7 . TRBV5-1 . CASGAPPNEQYF TGCGCCAGCGGGGCACCTCCTAACGAGCAGTACTTC
16 TRBJ2-3 TRBD2 TRBV5-4 once CASSPGLAGGTDTQYF TGTGCCAGCAGCCCCGGACTAGCGGGGGGGACAGATACGCAGTATTTT
13 TRBJ1-2 . TRBV13 . CASSLPGWYGYTF TGTGCCAGCAGCTTACCGGGGTGGTATGGCTACACCTTC
15 TRBJ2-2 TRBD1 TRBV11-3 . CASSLGTGAGGELFF TGTGCCAGCAGCCTCGGGACAGGGGCCGGCGGGGAGCTGTTTTTT
16 TRBJ2-7 TRBD1 TRBV9 . CASSVGGDRRSYEQYF TGTGCCAGCAGCGTAGGCGGGGACAGGCGGTCCTACGAGCAGTACTTC
12 TRBJ2-3 . TRBV30 . CAWSVQADTQYF TGTGCCTGGAGTGTACAGGCAGATACGCAGTATTTT
15 TRBJ1-2 . TRBV2 . CASSEQEGTNYGYTF TGTGCCAGCAGTGAACAGGAGGGGACTAACTATGGCTACACCTTC
15 TRBJ2-3 . TRBV13 . CASSLTGVAADTQYF TGTGCCAGCAGCTTGACCGGGGTAGCTGCAGATACGCAGTATTTT
17 TRBJ2-5 . TRBV5-6 . CASSLGVRVKGQETQYF TGTGCCAGCAGCCTGGGGGTCAGGGTGAAAGGGCAAGAGACCCAGTACTTC
14 TRBJ2-5 TRBD1 TRBV6-6 . CASSSPGQAETQYF TGTGCCAGCAGTTCACCGGGACAGGCGGAGACCCAGTACTTC
9 TRBJ1-2 . TRBV29-1 . CSAGDGYTF TGCAGCGCCGGGGATGGCTACACCTTC